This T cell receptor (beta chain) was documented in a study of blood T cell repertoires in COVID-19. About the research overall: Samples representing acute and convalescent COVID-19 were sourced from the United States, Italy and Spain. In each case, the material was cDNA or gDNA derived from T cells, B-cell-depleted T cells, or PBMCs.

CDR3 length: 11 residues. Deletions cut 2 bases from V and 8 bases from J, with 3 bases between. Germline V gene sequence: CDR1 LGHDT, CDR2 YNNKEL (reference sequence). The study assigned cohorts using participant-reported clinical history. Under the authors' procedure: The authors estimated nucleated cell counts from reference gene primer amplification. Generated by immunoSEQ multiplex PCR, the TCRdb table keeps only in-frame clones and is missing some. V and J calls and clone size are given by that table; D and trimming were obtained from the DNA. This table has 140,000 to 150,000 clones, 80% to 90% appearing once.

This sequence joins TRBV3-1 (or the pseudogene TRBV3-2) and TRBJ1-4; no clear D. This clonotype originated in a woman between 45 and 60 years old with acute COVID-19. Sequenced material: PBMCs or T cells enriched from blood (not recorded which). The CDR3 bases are TGTGCCAGCAGCCAATCGGAAAAACTGTTTTTT. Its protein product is CASSQSEKLFF.